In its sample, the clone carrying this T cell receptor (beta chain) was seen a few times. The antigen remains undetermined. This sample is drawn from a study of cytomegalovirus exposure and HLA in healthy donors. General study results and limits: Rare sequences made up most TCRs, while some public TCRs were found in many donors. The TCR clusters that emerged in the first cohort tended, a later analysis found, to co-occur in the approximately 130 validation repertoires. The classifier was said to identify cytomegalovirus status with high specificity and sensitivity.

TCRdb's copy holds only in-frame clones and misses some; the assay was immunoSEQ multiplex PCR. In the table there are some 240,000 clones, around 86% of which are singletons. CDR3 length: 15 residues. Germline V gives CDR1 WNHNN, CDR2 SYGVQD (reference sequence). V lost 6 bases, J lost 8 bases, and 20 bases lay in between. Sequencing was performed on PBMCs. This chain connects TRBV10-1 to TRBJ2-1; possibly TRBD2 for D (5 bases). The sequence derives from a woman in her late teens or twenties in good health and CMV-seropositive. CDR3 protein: CASSASRRVRDEQFF. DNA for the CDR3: TGCGCCAGCAGCGCCTCCAGGCGGGTTAGGGATGAGCAGTTCTTC.